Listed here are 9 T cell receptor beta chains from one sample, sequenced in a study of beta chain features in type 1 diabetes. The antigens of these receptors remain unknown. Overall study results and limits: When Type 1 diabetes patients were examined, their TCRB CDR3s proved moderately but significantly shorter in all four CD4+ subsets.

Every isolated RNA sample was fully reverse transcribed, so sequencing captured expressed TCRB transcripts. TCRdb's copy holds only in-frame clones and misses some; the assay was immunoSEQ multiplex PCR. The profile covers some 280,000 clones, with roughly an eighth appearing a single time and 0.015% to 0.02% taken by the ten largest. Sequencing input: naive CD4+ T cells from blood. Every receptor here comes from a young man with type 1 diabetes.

CDR3 sequence (DNA): TGTGCCAGTATCCTGACAGGGTTTAACACTGAAGCTTTCTTT. It encodes CASILTGFNTEAFF. V gene TRBV19 combines with J gene TRBJ1-1; 7 positions agree with TRBD1. Looked up from germline, CDR1 is LNHDA and CDR2 is SQIVND (reference sequence). Unmatched junction bases numbered 7, after V lost 7 bases and J lost 2 bases. The CDR3 has 14 residues. Full variable domain (outside the CDR3, taken from reference TRBV19 and TRBJ1-1): DGGITQSPKYLFRKEGQNVTLSCEQNLNHDAMYWYRQDPGQGLRLIYYSQIVNDFQKGDIAEGYSVSREKKESFPLTVTSAQKNPTAFYLCASILTGFNTEAFFGQGTRLTVV.

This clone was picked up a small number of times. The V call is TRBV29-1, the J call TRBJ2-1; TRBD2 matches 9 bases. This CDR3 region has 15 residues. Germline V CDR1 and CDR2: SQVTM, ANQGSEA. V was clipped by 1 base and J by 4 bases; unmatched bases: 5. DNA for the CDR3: TGCAGCGTTGAAGGGTTTAGCGGGGGATACAATGAGCAGTTCTTC. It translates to CSVEGFSGGYNEQFF.

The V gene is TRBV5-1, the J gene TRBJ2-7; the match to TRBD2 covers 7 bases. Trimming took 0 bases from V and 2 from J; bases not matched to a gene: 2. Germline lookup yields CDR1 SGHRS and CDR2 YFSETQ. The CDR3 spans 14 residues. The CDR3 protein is CASSLGLATYEQYF. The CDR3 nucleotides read TGCGCCAGCAGCTTGGGACTAGCCACCTACGAGCAGTACTTC.

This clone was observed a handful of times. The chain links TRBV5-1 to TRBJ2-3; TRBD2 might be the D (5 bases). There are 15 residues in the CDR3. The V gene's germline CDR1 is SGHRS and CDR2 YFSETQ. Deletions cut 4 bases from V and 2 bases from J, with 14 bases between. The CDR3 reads CASSEGGYHTDTQYF. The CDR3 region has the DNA TGCGCCAGCAGCGAGGGTGGCTACCACACAGATACGCAGTATTTT. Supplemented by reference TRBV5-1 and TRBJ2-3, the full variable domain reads KAGVTQTPRYLIKTRGQQVTLSCSPISGHRSVSWYQQTPGQGLQFLFEYFSETQRNKGNFPGRFSGRQFSNSRSEMNVSTLELGDSALYLCASSEGGYHTDTQYFGPGTRLTVL.

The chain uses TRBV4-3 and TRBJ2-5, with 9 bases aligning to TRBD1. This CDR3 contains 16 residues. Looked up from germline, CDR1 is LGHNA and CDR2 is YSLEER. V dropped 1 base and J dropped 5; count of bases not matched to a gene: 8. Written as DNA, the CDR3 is TGCGCCAGCAGCCAAGGGGGACAGGGTTTACGCGAGACCCAGTACTTC. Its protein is CASSQGGQGLRETQYF.

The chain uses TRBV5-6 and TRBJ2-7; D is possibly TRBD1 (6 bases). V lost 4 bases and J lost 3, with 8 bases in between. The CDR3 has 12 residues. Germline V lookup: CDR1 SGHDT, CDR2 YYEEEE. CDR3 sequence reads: CASSRTDYEQYF. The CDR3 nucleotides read TGTGCCAGCAGCCGGACAGACTACGAGCAGTACTTC.

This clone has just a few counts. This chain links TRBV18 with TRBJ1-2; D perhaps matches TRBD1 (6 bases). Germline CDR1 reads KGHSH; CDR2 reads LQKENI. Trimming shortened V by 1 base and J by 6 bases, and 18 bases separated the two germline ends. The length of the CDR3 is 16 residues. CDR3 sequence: CASSPQRETGLDGYTF. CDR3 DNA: TGTGCCAGCTCACCACAAAGAGAGACAGGCTTGGATGGCTACACCTTC.

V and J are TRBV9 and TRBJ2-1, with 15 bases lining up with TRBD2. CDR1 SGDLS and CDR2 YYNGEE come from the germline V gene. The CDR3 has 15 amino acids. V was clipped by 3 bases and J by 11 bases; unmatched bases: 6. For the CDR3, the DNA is TGTGCCAGCAGCGAAGGAGGGACTAGCGGGAGGCAGCAGTTCTTC. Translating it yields CASSEGGTSGRQQFF.

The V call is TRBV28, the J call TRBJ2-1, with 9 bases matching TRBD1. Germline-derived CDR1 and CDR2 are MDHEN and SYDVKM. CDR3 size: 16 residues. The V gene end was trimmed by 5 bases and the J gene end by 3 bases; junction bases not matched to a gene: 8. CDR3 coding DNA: TGTGCCAGCAGTCCCTCAGGACAGGGGTACTACAATGAGCAGTTCTTC. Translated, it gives CASSPSGQGYYNEQFF.